One sample yielded the 26 T cell receptor beta chains listed below, sequenced in a study of PD-1 blockade in classical Hodgkin lymphoma. The method was immunoSEQ multiplex PCR; TCRdb's version includes in-frame clones alone and lacks a portion of them. The repertoire holds about 90,000 clones, with around nine tenths as singletons. Time point given: cycle 4 day 1 (C4D1), after 5 to 7 weeks of nivolumab. All the patients suffered relapse after autologous stem cell transplantation, and brentuximab vedotin exposure differed. The sequencing here drew on peripheral blood mononuclear cells (PBMCs), taken before the fourth cycle of nivolumab. The receptors were gathered from a human donor with classical Hodgkin lymphoma.

The chain recombines TRBV6-1 with TRBJ1-2; 7 positions match TRBD1. After removal of 4 bases from V and 5 bases from J, the junction contained 13 bases not matched to a gene. CDR1 and CDR2 (germline): MNHNS, SASEGT. The CDR3 has 16 amino acids. The CDR3 DNA reads as TGTGCCAGCAGTGGTAATCCCCCGGGACAGATATATGGCTACACCTTC. Residues: CASSGNPPGQIYGYTF.

The V and J genes are TRBV15 and TRBJ2-5; no definite D call. Per germline, CDR1 LNHNV and CDR2 YYDKDF (reference sequence). The ends were cut back, 8 bases at V and 1 base at J, with 11 bases in the middle. This CDR3 comprises 13 residues. DNA for the CDR3: TGTGCCACCGGGGTCCACCTCCAAGAGACCCAGTACTTC. Translating gives CATGVHLQETQYF.

The chain is built from TRBV10-2 and TRBJ2-7; tentatively, D is TRBD1 (6 bases). CDR1 and CDR2 (germline): WSHSY, SAAADI. The CDR3 is 11 amino acids. V was clipped by 6 bases and J by 3 bases, with 6 bases between them. CDR3 residues: CASRQGYEQYF. As DNA, the CDR3 is TGCGCCAGCAGACAGGGCTACGAGCAGTACTTC.

The gene calls are TRBV10-3 and TRBJ2-7; no reliable D call. The CDR3 contains 13 residues. Germline values: CDR1 ENHRY, CDR2 SYGVKD. Trimming shortened V by 3 bases and J by 3 bases, and 9 bases separated the two germline ends. The CDR3 region is CAISDVRVYEQYF. CDR3 nucleotides: TGTGCCATCAGTGATGTAAGAGTCTACGAGCAGTACTTC.

This chain joins TRBV9 and TRBJ2-1; 9 nucleotides agree with TRBD1. The CDR3 length is 15 residues. V lost 3 bases, J lost 7 bases, and 8 bases stayed unmatched. The germline V gene encodes CDR1 SGDLS and CDR2 YYNGEE. This CDR3 reads CASSATGGASNEQFF. CDR3 bases: TGTGCCAGCAGCGCAACAGGGGGCGCTTCAAATGAGCAGTTCTTC. The full variable domain, completed using reference TRBV9 and TRBJ2-1, is DSGVTQTPKHLITATGQRVTLRCSPRSGDLSVYWYQQSLDQGLQFLIQYYNGEERAKGNILERFSAQQFPDLHSELNLSSLELGDSALYFCASSATGGASNEQFFGPGTRLTVL.

This rearrangement joins TRBV29-1 to TRBJ1-1; unclear D gene. V shed 7 bases and J shed 4 bases, with 13 bases lying between them. The germline gives CDR1 SQVTM, CDR2 ANQGSEA. The CDR3 runs to 12 residues. The CDR3 loop reads CSGVSEGTEAFF. The CDR3 region has the DNA TGCAGCGGGGTTTCGGAAGGCACTGAAGCTTTCTTT.

The table lists this clone with a few counts. V gene TRBV27 combines with J gene TRBJ1-1; 8 bases fit TRBD1. The V segment lost 5 bases and the J segment 5 bases; nucleotides outside the gene matches: 7. This CDR3 region has 14 residues. Per germline, CDR1 MNHEY and CDR2 SMNVEV (reference sequence). The CDR3 sequence: CASSLGQAGTEAFF. CDR3 nucleotide sequence: TGTGCCAGCAGTCTGGGACAGGCGGGGACTGAAGCTTTCTTT.

V gene TRBV29-1 combines with J gene TRBJ2-5, with a possible D match to TRBD2 (6 bases). This CDR3 contains 16 residues. V was trimmed by 7 bases and J by 5 bases, leaving 26 bases between them. Germline loops: CDR1 SQVTM, CDR2 ANQGSEA. Here the CDR3 DNA reads TGCAGCGCCGGGAGAGCGGGCCAAGCATTTCGGGAGACCCAGTACTTC. The encoded protein is CSAGRAGQAFRETQYF.

The V call is TRBV7-2, the J call TRBJ2-4; 7 bases are shared with TRBD2. Germline V gene sequence: CDR1 SGHTA, CDR2 FQGNSA. The CDR3 loop spans 17 amino acids. V trimming: 1 base; J trimming: 5 bases; junction bases outside the gene matches: 11. For the CDR3, the DNA is TGTGCCAGCAGCTTAGGGAGACTAGCATCATCGGAAAACATTCAGTACTTC. Residues: CASSLGRLASSENIQYF. Full variable domain (rest looked up from reference TRBV7-2 and TRBJ2-4): GAGVSQSPSNKVTEKGKDVELRCDPISGHTALYWYRQSLGQGLEFLIYFQGNSAPDKSGLPSDRFSAERTGGSVSTLTIQRTQQEDSAVYLCASSLGRLASSENIQYFGAGTRLSVL.

This clone has just a few counts. The V and J genes are TRBV18 and TRBJ1-2; D gene uncertain. The CDR3 totals 14 residues. Germline V gene sequence: CDR1 KGHSH, CDR2 LQKENI. V lost 1 base, J lost 4 bases, and 10 bases lay in between. The CDR3 nucleotides read TGTGCCAGCTCACCACTTCAGGCGTCCTATGGCTACACCTTC. It translates to CASSPLQASYGYTF.

This chain connects TRBV18 to TRBJ2-3; no clear D. The CDR3 runs 14 residues. The germline V gene has CDR1 KGHSH and CDR2 LQKENI. Trimming removed 0 bases from V and 3 bases from J, with 7 bases in between. The CDR3 nucleotides are TGTGCCAGCTCACCACCTCTATCTACAGATACGCAGTATTTT. Translating gives CASSPPLSTDTQYF. The entire variable domain, with the rest obtained from reference TRBV18 and TRBJ2-3, is as follows: NAGVMQNPRHLVRRRGQEARLRCSPMKGHSHVYWYRQLPEEGLKFMVYLQKENIIDESGMPKERFSAEFPKEGPSILRIQQVVRGDSAAYFCASSPPLSTDTQYFGPGTRLTVL.

The V and J genes are TRBV7-6 and TRBJ2-3, with 10 bases that match TRBD2. CDR3 length: 15 residues. Germline CDR1 is SGHVS and CDR2 is FNYEAQ. With V trimmed by 5 bases and J by 4 bases, 6 bases remained unmatched. CDR3 DNA: TGTGCCAGCAGCCGGACTAGCGGACGATCAGATACGCAGTATTTT. This encodes CASSRTSGRSDTQYF.

The sample holds a few counts of this clone. This sequence joins TRBV27 and TRBJ1-2, with D tentatively TRBD1 (5 bases). V was clipped by 4 bases and J by 4 bases, with 13 bases between them. The CDR3 runs to 14 residues. Germline CDR1 and CDR2: MNHEY and SMNVEV (reference sequence). CDR3 coding DNA: TGTGCCAGCAGTTCTTGGGGGTCAGGCTATGGCTACACCTTC. It codes for CASSSWGSGYGYTF.

Points on this clone: This CDR3 is also generated by other DNA sequences in the sample. The chain carries TRBV20-1 and TRBJ2-1, with TRBD2 as a possible D gene (5 bases). The CDR3 is made up of 10 amino acids. V was pared by 6 bases and J by 5 bases, with 5 bases between. From germline, CDR1 is DFQATT and CDR2 SNEGSKA (reference sequence). The CDR3 nucleotides are TGCAGTGCCGGGAACAATGAGCAGTTCTTC. It specifies CSAGNNEQFF.

J is TRBJ2-3 and V is TRBV9, with D tentatively TRBD1 (5 bases). V lost 0 bases and J 2 bases, leaving 7 bases between the germline ends. The CDR3 has 14 amino acids. Germline CDR1 and CDR2: SGDLS and YYNGEE. The CDR3 DNA reads as TGTGCCAGCAGCGTAGTGGACAACACAGATACGCAGTATTTT. The encoded protein is CASSVVDNTDTQYF.

The V gene is TRBV7-2, the J gene TRBJ2-6; 7 bases are a match to TRBD1. Germline V lookup: CDR1 SGHTA, CDR2 FQGNSA. The CDR3 consists of 17 residues. The V and J ends lost 5 bases and 0 bases, in that order; junction bases with no gene match: 7. Written as DNA, the CDR3 is TGTGCCAGCAGCACCACCGGGACAGACTCTGGGGCCAACGTCCTGACTTTC. Translating it yields CASSTTGTDSGANVLTF.

This clone was counted once. The rearrangement uses TRBV30 and TRBJ1-2; tentatively, D is TRBD1 (5 bases). Trimming stripped 1 base from V and 5 bases from J, with 8 bases between. Germline lookup yields CDR1 GTSNPN and CDR2 SVGIG (reference sequence). The CDR3 consists of 12 residues. The CDR3 loop is CAWSGGRYGYTF. The CDR3 DNA reads as TGTGCCTGGAGTGGGGGACGGTATGGCTACACCTTC.

This chain connects TRBV15 to TRBJ1-6, with TRBD1 as a possible D gene (5 bases). V was cut by 6 bases and J by 7 bases, with 13 bases left in between. This CDR3 has 14 amino acids. From germline, CDR1 is LNHNV and CDR2 YYDKDF (reference sequence). CDR3 sequence: CATRIGHLNSPLHF. CDR3 coding DNA: TGTGCCACCAGAATTGGACACCTGAATTCACCCCTCCACTTT.

This clone was seen a single time. V is TRBV30 and J is TRBJ1-4; perhaps TRBD1 as D (5 bases). The germline CDR1 and CDR2 sequences are GTSNPN and SVGIG (reference sequence). V was clipped by 2 bases and J by 2 bases, with 9 bases between them. The CDR3 has 14 residues. CDR3 coding DNA: TGTGCCTGGAGTCAACGGGGCACTAATGAAAAACTGTTTTTT. Protein: CAWSQRGTNEKLFF.

This chain connects TRBV27 to TRBJ1-2; 12 bases align to TRBD1. V shed 0 bases and J 0 bases; nucleotides not matched to a gene: 5. Germline V gene sequence: CDR1 MNHEY, CDR2 SMNVEV (reference sequence). CDR3 length equals 18 residues. CDR3 bases: TGTGCCAGCAGTTTATCCGGGACAGGGGGCAGAGCTAACTATGGCTACACCTTC. Protein sequence: CASSLSGTGGRANYGYTF.

The chain carries TRBV30 and TRBJ1-5; tentative D call: TRBD1 (5 bases). Germline V gene data show CDR1 as GTSNPN and CDR2 as SVGIG (reference sequence). The CDR3 has 17 amino acids. V was cut by 0 bases and J by 2 bases, with 17 bases left in between. CDR3 DNA: TGTGCCTGGAGTGTACCAAGGGACCGCTTAGGCAATCAGCCCCAGCATTTT. Its protein product is CAWSVPRDRLGNQPQHF.

This chain connects TRBV7-9 to TRBJ2-1; 8 positions agree with TRBD1. Germline CDR1 reads SEHNR; CDR2 reads FQNEAQ (reference sequence). V was clipped by 5 bases and J by 6 bases; unmatched bases: 12. The CDR3 has 16 amino acids. The DNA of the CDR3 is TGTGCCAGCAGCCAGCCTCAACAGGGGACAGGCAATGAGCAGTTCTTC. Its translation: CASSQPQQGTGNEQFF.

The genes are TRBV19 and TRBJ2-7, with D hard to call. The CDR3 runs to 14 residues. The V gene lost 1 base and the J gene lost 2 bases, with 9 bases spanning the gap. In germline, CDR1 is LNHDA, CDR2 SQIVND (reference sequence). This chain's CDR3 is CASSIGDGTYEQYF. CDR3 coding DNA: TGTGCCAGTAGTATAGGCGACGGTACCTACGAGCAGTACTTC.

CDR3: CASSQAPWASGAKYEQYF. In nucleotides, the CDR3 is TGTGCCAGCAGCCAAGCACCTTGGGCTAGCGGGGCCAAGTACGAGCAGTACTTC. The chain has TRBV14 and TRBJ2-7, with 9 bases that match TRBD2. The CDR3 sequence is 18 residues long. The junction had 14 bases not matched to a gene; V was cut back by 1 base and J by 4 bases. Germline CDR1 reads SGHDN; CDR2 reads FVKESK.

The V call is TRBV5-1, the J call TRBJ1-2; D perhaps matches TRBD1 (6 bases). V was shortened by 7 bases and J by 2 bases, with 15 bases between the two germline ends. Germline V gene data show CDR1 as SGHRS and CDR2 as YFSETQ. The CDR3 length is 14 residues. CDR3 nucleotides: TGCGCCAGCCGGAGATCGGACAGAAACTATGGCTACACCTTC. This encodes CASRRSDRNYGYTF.

The chain couples TRBV19 to TRBJ2-3, with TRBD1 matching 7 bases. Germline V gene sequence: CDR1 LNHDA, CDR2 SQIVND (reference sequence). V lost 6 bases and J lost 4; bases outside the gene matches: 7. The CDR3 has 14 residues. The CDR3 DNA follows: TGTGCCAGTAGCCAGGGGGTGCTCGCAGATACGCAGTATTTT. It is translated as CASSQGVLADTQYF.